Below, one T cell receptor beta chain is given with its context. The data were produced by immunoSEQ multiplex PCR, yet TCRdb's version contains in-frame clones alone and is incomplete. The data hold about 110,000 clones, with under 90% observed a single time. The V gene lost 4 bases and the J gene lost 8 bases, with 15 bases spanning the gap. The CDR3 covers 15 residues. Germline-derived CDR1 and CDR2 are MGHRA and YSYEKL. This sample stems from a study of control samples from healthy donors and cancer patients. V is TRBV4-1 and J is TRBJ1-6; D unclear. Sequenced input: blood. This TCR came from a woman aged 50 to 60 in good health. DNA for the CDR3: TGCGCCAGCAGCCGCGGCCCCGCCGGGGATTCACCCCTCCACTTT. Protein sequence: CASSRGPAGDSPLHF.